These 21 T cell receptor beta chains came from one sample sequenced in a study of control samples from healthy donors and cancer patients. Method: immunoSEQ multiplex PCR; TCRdb's copy keeps in-frame clones and lacks some. The sample yields approximately 140,000 clones, under 95% seen once. Sequenced input: blood. All receptors derive from a man between 18 and 35 years old in good health.

This CDR3 is CASRGFDPANYGYTF. Written as DNA, the CDR3 is TGTGCCAGCAGAGGGTTCGATCCGGCTAACTATGGCTACACCTTC. The rearrangement joins TRBV7-9 to TRBJ1-2; D call uncertain. Germline CDR1 is SEHNR and CDR2 is FQNEAQ (reference sequence). V was clipped by 6 bases and J by 0 bases, with 14 bases between them. The CDR3 runs 15 residues.

J is TRBJ2-5 and V is TRBV5-6, with 7 bases that match TRBD2. Germline-derived CDR1 and CDR2 are SGHDT and YYEEEE. With V trimmed by 0 bases and J by 5 bases, 1 base remained unmatched. The CDR3 has 13 amino acids. The chain's CDR3 is CASSLVGGETQYF. CDR3 bases: TGTGCCAGCAGCTTGGTCGGGGGGGAGACCCAGTACTTC.

The chain is built from TRBV4-1 and TRBJ1-2, with TRBD1 matching over 7 bases. The V gene's germline CDR1 is MGHRA and CDR2 YSYEKL. The CDR3 is made up of 15 amino acids. V lost 0 bases and J lost 8; bases outside the gene matches: 9. The CDR3 DNA reads TGCGCCAGCAGCCAAGATCCGGAGGGGGCATTGGGCTACACCTTC. Protein sequence: CASSQDPEGALGYTF.

The V gene is TRBV5-8, the J gene TRBJ1-6, with D hard to call. The V gene's germline CDR1 is SGHTS and CDR2 YDEGEE. The CDR3 covers 13 residues. V gave up 0 bases and J gave up 7 bases, with 5 bases separating them. This chain's CDR3 is CASSLEWNSPLHF. CDR3 sequence (DNA): TGTGCCAGCAGCTTGGAATGGAATTCACCCCTCCACTTT.

The rearrangement links TRBV7-2 to TRBJ1-5; 8 bases are a match to TRBD1. CDR1 and CDR2 from the germline V gene are SGHTA and FQGNSA. The trim removed 0 bases at V and 5 bases at J, leaving 3 bases unmatched. The CDR3 has 15 residues. The CDR3 region is CASSLARTGYQPQHF. The CDR3 DNA is TGTGCCAGCAGCTTAGCTAGGACAGGGTATCAGCCCCAGCATTTT.

This rearrangement joins TRBV28 to TRBJ1-1; D is unclear. V lost 6 bases and J lost 1, with 15 bases in between. The length of the CDR3 is 15 residues. Germline V lookup: CDR1 MDHEN, CDR2 SYDVKM. The DNA for the CDR3 is TGTGCCAGCAGCGCTCTTGGGAAAGAGAACACTGAAGCTTTCTTT. Amino acids: CASSALGKENTEAFF.

A single count supports this clone. DNA of the CDR3: TGTGCCAGCAGTTTCATCCCGACTAGCGGGGGGACAGATACGCAGTATTTT. Its translation: CASSFIPTSGGTDTQYF. The chain has TRBV27 and TRBJ2-3, with 13 bases that match TRBD2. The CDR3 covers 17 residues. With V trimmed by 3 bases and J by 3 bases, 6 bases remained unmatched. The germline V gene encodes CDR1 MNHEY and CDR2 SMNVEV (reference sequence).

The chain combines TRBV7-3 with TRBJ2-3; tentative D call: TRBD1 (5 bases). Trimming left V 5 bases short and J 7 bases short, with 19 bases between. Germline V gives CDR1 SGHTA, CDR2 FQGTGA. This CDR3 is built from 15 residues. CDR3 protein: CASSPRAGAGNTQYF. The CDR3 bases are TGTGCCAGCAGCCCAAGGGCAGGCGCAGGGAATACGCAGTATTTT.

This clone is judged medium-sized. This sequence joins TRBV28 and TRBJ2-5; a possible D gene is TRBD1 (6 bases). V shed 2 bases and J shed 5 bases, with 18 bases lying between them. The germline gives CDR1 MDHEN, CDR2 SYDVKM. The CDR3 runs to 16 residues. The CDR3 loop reads CASSLRDGRGWETQYF. CDR3 coding DNA: TGTGCCAGCAGTTTAAGGGACGGCAGGGGTTGGGAGACCCAGTACTTC.

To note about this clone: Other DNA sequences within the sample encode an identical CDR3. The rearrangement uses TRBV12-3 or TRBV12-4 and TRBJ2-3; no clear D. V was cut by 3 bases and J by 2 bases, with 3 bases left in between. The CDR3 consists of 12 residues. Here the CDR3 DNA reads TGTGCCAGCAGTTTGCTCACAGATACGCAGTATTTT. Translating it yields CASSLLTDTQYF.

V is TRBV18 and J is TRBJ1-1; TRBD1 matches 8 bases. Per germline, CDR1 KGHSH and CDR2 LQKENI. The junction had 7 bases not matched to a gene; V was cut back by 2 bases and J by 2 bases. This CDR3 contains 16 residues. The CDR3 spells CASSPDRDRQNTEAFF. Written as DNA, the CDR3 is TGTGCCAGCTCACCAGATCGGGACAGGCAAAACACTGAAGCTTTCTTT.

This chain connects TRBV7-3 to TRBJ2-1; TRBD1 or TRBD2 may be the D gene (6 bases each). From germline, CDR1 is SGHTA and CDR2 FQGTGA. The V and J ends lost 1 base and 3 bases respectively, with 13 bases between them. CDR3 length: 16 amino acids. The CDR3 bases are TGTGCCAGCAGCTTAAATGGGGGGCTGGGCTACAATGAGCAGTTCTTC. Its protein product is CASSLNGGLGYNEQFF.

This sequence joins TRBV2 and TRBJ1-4; 7 bases align to TRBD1. In germline, CDR1 is SNHLY, CDR2 FYNNEI. J was trimmed by 6 bases and V by 8 bases; bases with no gene match: 9. The CDR3 covers 14 residues. The CDR3 loop is CASAPDRRYEKLFF. In DNA form, the CDR3 reads TGTGCCAGCGCCCCGGACAGGAGGTATGAAAAACTGTTTTTT.

V and J are TRBV6-6 and TRBJ2-1; D gene uncertain. V lost 6 bases and J 4 bases, leaving 10 bases between the germline ends. CDR1 is MNHNY and CDR2 is SVGAGI in the germline V gene (reference sequence). This CDR3 has 13 residues. The chain's CDR3 is CASRGWGYNEQFF. CDR3 in DNA: TGTGCCAGCAGGGGCTGGGGATACAATGAGCAGTTCTTC.

The chain joins TRBV5-6 to TRBJ1-2, with D perhaps matching TRBD1 (6 bases). From germline, CDR1 is SGHDT and CDR2 YYEEEE. V was pared by 1 base and J by 2 bases, with 9 bases between. The CDR3 contains 14 residues. Written as DNA, the CDR3 is TGTGCCAGCAGCTTGCCGGGGGCAAACTATGGCTACACCTTC. Translation gives CASSLPGANYGYTF. Looking up the rest from reference TRBV5-6 and TRBJ1-2 gives the full variable domain: DAGVTQSPTHLIKTRGQQVTLRCSPKSGHDTVSWYQQALGQGPQFIFQYYEEEERQRGNFPDRFSGHQFPNYSSELNVNALLLGDSALYLCASSLPGANYGYTFGSGTRLTVV.

The chain uses TRBV6-5 and TRBJ1-1; D call uncertain. This CDR3 spans 16 amino acids. Germline assignment: CDR1 MNHEY and CDR2 SVGAGI. V lost 2 bases to trimming and J lost 3 bases, with 16 bases between them. The CDR3 coding sequence is TGTGCCAGCAGTTACCGGGGAGGTGCGGCGGACACTGAAGCTTTCTTT. Its translation: CASSYRGGAADTEAFF.

This chain joins TRBV10-3 and TRBJ1-6; the match to TRBD1 covers 7 bases. The CDR3 runs 17 residues. With V trimmed by 2 bases and J by 6 bases, 10 bases remained unmatched. CDR1 and CDR2 (germline): ENHRY, SYGVKD. As DNA, the CDR3 is TGTGCCATCAGTGAGACTTCCGGGACAGCCTTTAATTCACCCCTCCACTTT. This translates into CAISETSGTAFNSPLHF.

This clone was counted once. V usage is TRBV6-1 and J usage is TRBJ1-2; D is ambiguous. Germline lookup yields CDR1 MNHNS and CDR2 SASEGT. Trimming removed 3 bases from V and 6 bases from J, with 14 bases in between. This CDR3 contains 14 residues. This chain's CDR3 is CASSDNRRWNGYTF. The CDR3 DNA sequence: TGTGCCAGCAGTGATAATCGGCGGTGGAATGGCTACACCTTC.

The V and J genes are TRBV28 and TRBJ2-1; D may be TRBD1 (6 bases). The germline V gene has CDR1 MDHEN and CDR2 SYDVKM. Trimming pared 3 bases from V and 6 bases from J, leaving 18 bases between. The length of the CDR3 is 16 residues. The CDR3 protein is CASSFWAGDQGNEQFF. CDR3 nucleotides: TGTGCCAGCAGTTTTTGGGCAGGGGACCAAGGCAATGAGCAGTTCTTC.

This chain joins TRBV5-1 and TRBJ2-6; D gene unclear. From germline, CDR1 is SGHRS and CDR2 YFSETQ. V was pared by 3 bases and J by 0 bases, with 13 bases between. CDR3 length equals 17 residues. The CDR3 DNA reads as TGCGCCAGCAGCTCCCATGCAGGTGCCTCTGGGGCCAACGTCCTGACTTTC. This sequence encodes CASSSHAGASGANVLTF.

This chain links TRBV29-1 with TRBJ1-5, with 7 bases aligning to TRBD1. CDR3 length equals 15 residues. CDR1 and CDR2 (germline): SQVTM, ANQGSEA. J lost 2 bases, V lost 6 bases, and 10 bases had no gene match. Here the CDR3 reads CSVEVTGEGNQPQHF. The CDR3 nucleotides are TGCAGCGTGGAGGTTACAGGGGAGGGCAATCAGCCCCAGCATTTT.